This passage covers 11 T cell receptor beta chains from one sample sequenced in a study of blood T cell repertoires in COVID-19. The table came from immunoSEQ multiplex PCR; TCRdb's copy has only in-frame clones and leaves some out. The sample consists of around 120,000 clones, over 75% of them appearing once. Sequenced sample: peripheral blood. These receptors originate from a man aged 80 or over with acute or convalescent COVID-19.

The V gene is TRBV19, the J gene TRBJ1-3; possibly TRBD1 for D (6 bases). The CDR3 loop spans 15 amino acids. V lost 3 bases and J 2 bases, leaving 11 bases between the germline ends. Germline V CDR1 and CDR2: LNHDA, SQIVND (reference sequence). In nucleotides, the CDR3 is TGTGCCAGTAGTATTCAGGGGATGGCTGGAAACACCATATATTTT. Translated, it gives CASSIQGMAGNTIYF. Based on the CDR3 plus reference TRBV19 and TRBJ1-3, the full variable domain is DGGITQSPKYLFRKEGQNVTLSCEQNLNHDAMYWYRQDPGQGLRLIYYSQIVNDFQKGDIAEGYSVSREKKESFPLTVTSAQKNPTAFYLCASSIQGMAGNTIYFGEGSWLTVV.

This chain links TRBV7-9 with TRBJ2-6; perhaps TRBD2 as D (5 bases). The germline V gene encodes CDR1 SEHNR and CDR2 FQNEAQ (reference sequence). Trimming took off 5 bases at V and 4 bases at J, with 18 bases between the two ends. The CDR3 length is 17 residues. The CDR3 protein is CASSPTPGDGGANVLTF. DNA for the CDR3: TGTGCCAGCAGCCCCACCCCCGGGGATGGGGGGGCCAACGTCCTGACTTTC. Supplemented by reference TRBV7-9 and TRBJ2-6, the full variable domain reads DTGVSQNPRHKITKRGQNVTFRCDPISEHNRLYWYRQTLGQGPEFLTYFQNEAQLEKSRLLSDRFSAERPKGSFSTLEIQRTEQGDSAMYLCASSPTPGDGGANVLTFGAGSRLTVL.

This clone has only one observation. The chain recombines TRBV6-1 with TRBJ2-4; weak D call: TRBD1 (5 bases). CDR3 length equals 14 residues. Per germline, CDR1 MNHNS and CDR2 SASEGT. Trimming took 1 base from V and 4 from J, leaving 8 bases between them. The CDR3 DNA sequence: TGTGCCAGCAGTGAAGTGACAGAGAAAAACATTCAGTACTTC. It translates to CASSEVTEKNIQYF.

This clone showed up just once. The genes are TRBV27 and TRBJ1-1; 10 nucleotides match TRBD1. With 5 bases clipped from V and 5 bases from J, the junction kept 8 bases outside the gene matches. The germline gives CDR1 MNHEY, CDR2 SMNVEV (reference sequence). The CDR3 is 15 residues long. The CDR3 sequence: CASSPLTGGGTEAFF. CDR3 DNA sequence: TGTGCCAGCAGTCCGTTGACAGGGGGCGGGACTGAAGCTTTCTTT.

The CDR3 DNA follows: TGTGCCAGCAGCCCCCCAAAAAGACAGGGGGCTCCCTATGGCTACACCTTC. Protein sequence: CASSPPKRQGAPYGYTF. The rearrangement joins TRBV14 to TRBJ1-2, with TRBD1 matching 10 bases. Germline V CDR1 and CDR2: SGHDN, FVKESK. The V segment lost 4 bases and the J segment 4 bases; nucleotides outside the gene matches: 12. This CDR3 contains 17 residues.

The CDR3 is CASSVDTSGGNEQFF. The CDR3 region has the DNA TGTGCCAGCAGCGTAGACACTAGCGGGGGTAATGAGCAGTTCTTC. The chain combines TRBV9 with TRBJ2-1; 11 bases agree with TRBD2. J was trimmed by 7 bases and V by 0 bases; bases with no gene match: 3. Germline-derived CDR1 and CDR2 are SGDLS and YYNGEE. CDR3 length: 15 amino acids.

The chain has TRBV9 and TRBJ1-3; D uncertain. V lost 0 bases, J lost 2 bases, and 12 bases lay in between. Looked up from germline, CDR1 is SGDLS and CDR2 is YYNGEE. CDR3 length: 16 residues. CDR3 sequence: CASSVGGGWTGNTIYF. The CDR3 DNA follows: TGTGCCAGCAGCGTAGGCGGAGGGTGGACTGGAAACACCATATATTTT.

The table lists this clone with a few counts. The chain carries TRBV5-6 and TRBJ1-6, with D possibly TRBD1 on 5 matching bases. The CDR3 has 14 residues. V shed 3 bases and J shed 7 bases, with 11 bases lying between them. Germline CDR1 reads SGHDT; CDR2 reads YYEEEE. CDR3 amino acids: CASSYRSSNSPLHF. CDR3 nucleotide sequence: TGTGCCAGCAGCTACAGGTCTTCAAATTCACCCCTCCACTTT. Supplemented by reference TRBV5-6 and TRBJ1-6, the full variable domain reads DAGVTQSPTHLIKTRGQQVTLRCSPKSGHDTVSWYQQALGQGPQFIFQYYEEEERQRGNFPDRFSGHQFPNYSSELNVNALLLGDSALYLCASSYRSSNSPLHFGNGTRLTVT.

This chain links TRBV27 with TRBJ1-6, with 7 bases fitting TRBD1. J was trimmed by 5 bases and V by 1 base; bases with no gene match: 2. Germline V gene data show CDR1 as MNHEY and CDR2 as SMNVEV (reference sequence). There are 15 residues in the CDR3. The chain's CDR3 is CASSLFGTDNSPLHF. The CDR3 region has the DNA TGTGCCAGCAGTTTATTTGGGACAGATAATTCACCCCTCCACTTT.

J is TRBJ1-2 and V is TRBV6-6, with TRBD1 matching over 8 bases. CDR3 length: 14 residues. V was clipped by 6 bases and J by 4 bases; unmatched bases: 7. Looked up from germline, CDR1 is MNHNY and CDR2 is SVGAGI (reference sequence). CDR3 in amino acids: CASRDGQGGYGYTF. As DNA, the CDR3 is TGTGCCAGCAGAGACGGACAGGGCGGCTATGGCTACACCTTC.

This chain links TRBV5-1 with TRBJ1-1; 8 positions match TRBD1. J lost 3 bases, V lost 4 bases, and 5 bases had no gene match. CDR1 is SGHRS and CDR2 is YFSETQ in the germline V gene. CDR3 length: 14 residues. CDR3 sequence: CASSPDRVYTEAFF. CDR3 bases: TGCGCCAGCAGCCCGGACAGGGTATACACTGAAGCTTTCTTT.